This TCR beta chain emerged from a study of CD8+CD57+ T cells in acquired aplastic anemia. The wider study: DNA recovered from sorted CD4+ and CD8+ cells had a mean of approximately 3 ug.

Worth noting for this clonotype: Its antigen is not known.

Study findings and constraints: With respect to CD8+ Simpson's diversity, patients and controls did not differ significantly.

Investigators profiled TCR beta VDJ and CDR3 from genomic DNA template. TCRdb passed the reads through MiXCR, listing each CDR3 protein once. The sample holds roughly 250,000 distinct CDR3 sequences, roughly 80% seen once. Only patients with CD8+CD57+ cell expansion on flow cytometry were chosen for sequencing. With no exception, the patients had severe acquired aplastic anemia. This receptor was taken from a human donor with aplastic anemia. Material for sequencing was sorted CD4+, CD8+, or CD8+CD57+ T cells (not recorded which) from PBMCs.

The CDR3 reads CASSSRGSSPRETQYF. DNA of the CDR3: TGTGCCAGCAGCTCACGGGGCAGTTCTCCTAGAGAGACCCAGTACTTC. This chain uses TRBV7-2 with TRBJ2-5, with D perhaps TRBD1 or TRBD2 (5 bases each). V dropped 4 bases and J dropped 4 bases, with 19 bases sitting between them. The CDR3 has 16 residues. Germline loops: CDR1 SGHTA, CDR2 FQGNSA.